The clone carrying this T cell receptor (beta chain) was counted only a few times. Antigen: not known. Vbeta (60) and Jbeta (13) primers were used in the PCR. In the authors' methods: Later, about 80 million unique TCR beta chains were counted in an analysis, and approximately 9.9 million of them were shared. Clones were sequenced by immunoSEQ multiplex PCR, and TCRdb holds only the in-frame ones, with some missing. The V and J calls and clone size come from that table; D and trimming were worked out from the DNA. The data contain around 140,000 clones, 75% of them seen just once; the ten biggest clones take up about 3.5%. The data stem from a study of cytomegalovirus exposure and HLA in healthy donors. CDR1 and CDR2 (germline): SGHRS, YFSETQ. There are 14 residues in the CDR3. V was pared by 3 bases and J by 1 base, with 3 bases of the junction left unmatched. General study results and limits: In an earlier analysis, about 90% or about 30%: the productive usage of most TCR beta V segments. Roughly uniform depth of sequencing across donors was assumed in presence/absence analyses. Accurate HLA-A and HLA-B prediction from TCR beta sequences was reported for most subjects.

The V gene is TRBV5-1, the J gene TRBJ1-1; 7 nucleotides agree with TRBD1. The TCR sequence derives from a man aged 35-49 years in good health and CMV-seronegative. Sequenced sample: PBMCs. The CDR3, as DNA: TGCGCCAGCAGCTCCCGGGACAGGAACACTGAAGCTTTCTTT. Translated, it gives CASSSRDRNTEAFF.